This T cell receptor beta chain was retrieved from a study of early T cells in non-severe SARS-CoV-2 infection. Germline V gene sequence: CDR1 MNHNY, CDR2 SVGAGI (reference sequence). V lost 7 bases and J 6 bases, leaving 16 bases between the germline ends. The CDR3 runs to 15 residues. This clonotype appeared a few times. In TCRdb, the 5' RACE reads were re-called with MiXCR into one record per CDR3 protein. The sample lists 68,000 or so distinct CDR3 sequences; more than 9% were seen once. This sequence originates from an adult who was a healthcare worker with PCR-confirmed SARS-CoV-2 infection or an uninfected control (not recorded which). Sequenced sample: whole blood. The chain uses TRBV6-6 and TRBJ1-6; D gene ambiguous. The chain's CDR3 is CASNVMWMSNSPLHF. In DNA form, the CDR3 reads TGTGCCAGCAATGTTATGTGGATGAGTAATTCACCCCTCCACTTT.